A selection of T cell receptor beta chains follows, all from one sample in a study of OX40 agonist ivuxolimab in advanced cancers. Assay: immunoSEQ multiplex PCR; the TCRdb copy retains only in-frame clones and omits some. There are about 64,000 clones in the sample; about 88% occur only once, and 2.1% lies in the top ten. Specimen: CD4+ or CD8+ T cells sorted from blood, collected in a trial of the OX40 agonist ivuxolimab. All receptors come from an adult with an advanced solid tumor such as melanoma, head and neck, liver or kidney cancer. CDR3s include the opening cysteine and the closing phenylalanine or tryptophan. D genes are given only for firm matches. Expanded clones get a size class; other rows say once, few or many, or leave the size out.

clone_size: .; j_call: TRBJ2-6; d_call: .; v_call: TRBV18; cdr3_nt: TGTGCCAGCTCATCGAATTCCGGGGCCAACGTCCTGACTTTC; cdr3_aa: CASSSNSGANVLTF
clone_size: few; j_call: TRBJ1-4; d_call: .; v_call: TRBV2; cdr3_nt: TGTGCCAGCAGTGAAATACGTGGGAGTTCGAAAAAACTGTTTTTT; cdr3_aa: CASSEIRGSSKKLFF
clone_size: .; j_call: TRBJ1-4; d_call: .; v_call: TRBV5-6; cdr3_nt: TGTGCCAGCAGCTTAGACCCCCTGGGGGGAGGTGAAAAACTGTTTTTT; cdr3_aa: CASSLDPLGGGEKLFF
clone_size: .; j_call: TRBJ1-6; d_call: TRBD1; v_call: TRBV4-1; cdr3_nt: TGCGCCAGCAGCCAAGTAACGCAGACAGGGGGGAGTAATTCACCCCTCCACTTT; cdr3_aa: CASSQVTQTGGSNSPLHF
clone_size: .; j_call: TRBJ1-1; d_call: .; v_call: TRBV6-6; cdr3_nt: TGTGCCAGCGGCCCCAGTGGGTGGAACACTGAAGCTTTCTTT; cdr3_aa: CASGPSGWNTEAFF
clone_size: .; j_call: TRBJ1-5; d_call: .; v_call: TRBV6-1; cdr3_nt: TGTGCCGGCCATGGTGGGGGCAATCAGCCCCAGCATTTT; cdr3_aa: CAGHGGGNQPQHF
clone_size: .; j_call: TRBJ2-1; d_call: TRBD1; v_call: TRBV7-2; cdr3_nt: TGTGCCAGCAGTAATACAGGGGGATCCTACAATGAGCAGTTCTTC; cdr3_aa: CASSNTGGSYNEQFF
clone_size: .; j_call: TRBJ2-3; d_call: TRBD2; v_call: TRBV10-2; cdr3_nt: TGCGCCAGCAGTACAGCGGGAGTAGGTACAGATACGCAGTATTTT; cdr3_aa: CASSTAGVGTDTQYF
clone_size: .; j_call: TRBJ2-6; d_call: .; v_call: TRBV27; cdr3_nt: TGTGCCAGCAGCAGCGGACAGTTCGCAGGGGCCAACGTCCTGACTTTC; cdr3_aa: CASSSGQFAGANVLTF
clone_size: .; j_call: TRBJ1-1; d_call: TRBD1; v_call: TRBV29-1; cdr3_nt: TGCAGCGCGACCGGGGGGACAGGGTGGGCTGAAGCTTTCTTT; cdr3_aa: CSATGGTGWAEAFF
clone_size: .; j_call: TRBJ2-5; d_call: .; v_call: TRBV7-9; cdr3_nt: TGTGCCAGCAGCTTATGGGCCGACGGGACCCAGTACTTC; cdr3_aa: CASSLWADGTQYF
clone_size: .; j_call: TRBJ2-1; d_call: .; v_call: TRBV6-1; cdr3_nt: TGTGCCAGCACCCTGAACCGCGTGGGAGATGAGCAGTTCTTC; cdr3_aa: CASTLNRVGDEQFF
clone_size: .; j_call: TRBJ1-4; d_call: .; v_call: TRBV6-6; cdr3_nt: TGTGCCAGCAGTAGGGACAAGGGGAATGAAAAACTGTTTTTT; cdr3_aa: CASSRDKGNEKLFF
clone_size: .; j_call: TRBJ2-3; d_call: .; v_call: TRBV5-1; cdr3_nt: TGCGCCAGCAGCTTGGAGGTCAGGGGCATAGATACGCAGTATTTT; cdr3_aa: CASSLEVRGIDTQYF
clone_size: once; j_call: TRBJ2-7; d_call: .; v_call: TRBV28; cdr3_nt: TGTGCCAGCAGTCCCCCCCCGTGGGGGCTAAGCCTCTACGAGCAGTACTTC; cdr3_aa: CASSPPPWGLSLYEQYF
clone_size: .; j_call: TRBJ2-1; d_call: TRBD2; v_call: TRBV29-1; cdr3_nt: TGCAGCGTAACACTAGCGGGAGGGATCGGTGAGCAGTTCTTC; cdr3_aa: CSVTLAGGIGEQFF
clone_size: .; j_call: TRBJ2-3; d_call: TRBD2; v_call: TRBV7-6; cdr3_nt: TGTGCCAGCAGCTTAGGTGCGGGAGGGAGCACAGATACGCAGTATTTT; cdr3_aa: CASSLGAGGSTDTQYF
clone_size: .; j_call: TRBJ1-1; d_call: TRBD1; v_call: TRBV18; cdr3_nt: TGTGCCAGCTCACACGAACAGGGGGACACTGAAGCTTTCTTT; cdr3_aa: CASSHEQGDTEAFF
clone_size: .; j_call: TRBJ1-4; d_call: .; v_call: TRBV19; cdr3_nt: TGTGCCAGTTCTCAAAGGGAAAAACTGTTTTTT; cdr3_aa: CASSQREKLFF
clone_size: .; j_call: TRBJ2-6; d_call: .; v_call: TRBV9; cdr3_nt: TGTGCCAGCAGCGCCAGGAGTTTCTCTGGGGCCAACGTCCTGACTTTC; cdr3_aa: CASSARSFSGANVLTF
clone_size: .; j_call: TRBJ1-4; d_call: .; v_call: TRBV7-8; cdr3_nt: TGTGCCAGCAGCTCAGTAAACGCGCTCAGAAATGAAAAACTGTTTTTT; cdr3_aa: CASSSVNALRNEKLFF
clone_size: .; j_call: TRBJ1-2; d_call: .; v_call: TRBV13; cdr3_nt: TGTGCCAGCAGCTCAACGGGGGGCACCTATGGCTACACCTTC; cdr3_aa: CASSSTGGTYGYTF
clone_size: .; j_call: TRBJ2-5; d_call: .; v_call: TRBV27; cdr3_nt: TGTGCCAGCAGTCCCCGGGCCCTCCAAGAGACCCAGTACTTC; cdr3_aa: CASSPRALQETQYF
clone_size: .; j_call: TRBJ2-5; d_call: TRBD2; v_call: TRBV7-2; cdr3_nt: TGTGCCAGCAGCCCCGAGTCGGGGGGAAGGAAGACCCAGTACTTC; cdr3_aa: CASSPESGGRKTQYF
clone_size: .; j_call: TRBJ2-3; d_call: TRBD1; v_call: TRBV20-1; cdr3_nt: TGCAGGATAGGACAGGCGGATACGCAGTATTTT; cdr3_aa: CRIGQADTQYF
clone_size: .; j_call: TRBJ2-3; d_call: TRBD2; v_call: TRBV10-2; cdr3_nt: TGCGCCAGCAGCGGGGGGGCGGTTGGAACAGATACGCAGTATTTT; cdr3_aa: CASSGGAVGTDTQYF
clone_size: .; j_call: TRBJ1-6; d_call: TRBD1; v_call: TRBV4-2; cdr3_nt: TGTGCCAGCAGCCAGAAGGGCCAGGGGGCGGCACCCCTCCACTTT; cdr3_aa: CASSQKGQGAAPLHF
clone_size: .; j_call: TRBJ2-3; d_call: TRBD2; v_call: TRBV6-4; cdr3_nt: TGTGCCAGCAAGGTGTATAGCGGGGCCCCAGATACGCAGTATTTT; cdr3_aa: CASKVYSGAPDTQYF
clone_size: .; j_call: TRBJ2-1; d_call: TRBD1; v_call: TRBV19; cdr3_nt: TGTGCCAGTAGTTCGGACAGGGATAATGAGCAGTTCTTC; cdr3_aa: CASSSDRDNEQFF
clone_size: .; j_call: TRBJ2-2; d_call: .; v_call: TRBV12-2; cdr3_nt: TGTGCAAGTCGCTTTGGCCTTGGGGGGCCGGACACCGGGGAGCTGTTTTTT; cdr3_aa: CASRFGLGGPDTGELFF
clone_size: .; j_call: TRBJ1-4; d_call: .; v_call: TRBV15; cdr3_nt: TGTGCCACCAGGATAGGTCTATATGAAAAACTGTTTTTT; cdr3_aa: CATRIGLYEKLFF